Presented here are 5 T cell receptor beta chains from one specimen sequenced in a study of T cells after yellow fever vaccination. A single record per CDR3 protein comes from TCRdb applying MiXCR to the 5' RACE reads. The sample gives 500,000 to 550,000 distinct CDR3 sequences, 20% to 25% of which show up once; 15% to 20% is in the top ten. The sample here was PBMCs, taken approximately 20 days after the first yellow fever vaccination. The receptors originated from a man younger than 35 who received the YFV17D yellow fever vaccine.

This clonotype occurred a few times. The J gene is TRBJ2-1, the V gene TRBV24-1; 7 bases map to TRBD2. J was trimmed by 6 bases and V by 5 bases; bases with no gene match: 9. There are 15 residues in the CDR3. Germline CDR1 and CDR2: KGHDR and SFDVKD. The CDR3 loop reads CATSVGLGGTNEQFF. The CDR3 DNA is TGTGCCACCAGTGTTGGGTTGGGGGGGACCAATGAGCAGTTCTTC.

CDR3 region: CASSLKPRQGDTQYF. CDR3 DNA sequence: TGCGCCAGCAGCCTAAAGCCCCGGCAGGGGGATACGCAGTATTTT. The chain carries TRBV4-1 and TRBJ2-3; TRBD1 might be the D (6 bases). The V gene's germline CDR1 is MGHRA and CDR2 YSYEKL. V was pared by 4 bases and J by 6 bases, with 17 bases between. The CDR3 has 15 residues.

This clonotype was counted only a few times. This chain joins TRBV4-3 and TRBJ2-6, with D unresolved. The CDR3 is 19 residues long. V lost 1 base, J lost 0 bases, and 16 bases lay in between. CDR1 is LGHNA, CDR2 YSLEER, per germline. The CDR3 DNA reads TGCGCCAGCAGCCAAGCCTGGGCGATCCCGAGCTCTGGGGCCAACGTCCTGACTTTC. Protein sequence: CASSQAWAIPSSGANVLTF.

The rearrangement uses TRBV11-2 and TRBJ1-1; no clear D. The V end lost 5 bases, the J end lost 1 base, and 8 bases lay between the germline ends. The CDR3 spans 13 residues. CDR1 and CDR2 (germline): SGHAT, FQNNGV. In DNA form, the CDR3 reads TGTGCCAGCAGCGGAAACAGGAACACTGAAGCTTTCTTT. This sequence encodes CASSGNRNTEAFF. Using reference TRBV11-2 and TRBJ1-1 for the parts outside the CDR3, the full variable domain is EAGVAQSPRYKIIEKRQSVAFWCNPISGHATLYWYQQILGQGPKLLIQFQNNGVVDDSQLPKDRFSAERLKGVDSTLKIQPAKLEDSAVYLCASSGNRNTEAFFGQGTRLTVV.

This rearrangement joins TRBV19 to TRBJ1-5; D is unresolved. Trimming cost V 11 bases and J 2 bases, with 16 bases left between them. The CDR3 loop spans 14 amino acids. Germline CDR1 LNHDA, CDR2 SQIVND (reference sequence). CDR3 nucleotide sequence: TGTGCCTGCAGACAAGGGAGGCGCAATCAGCCCCAGCATTTT. This sequence encodes CACRQGRRNQPQHF.